Reported below is one TCR beta chain. CDR3 length: 16 amino acids. The V end lost 4 bases, the J end lost 0 bases, and 10 bases lay between the germline ends. CDR1 and CDR2 from the germline V gene are LNHDA and SQIVND (reference sequence). Participant ages covered roughly 18 to 89 years across about 25 US areas. Clinical histories supplied by participants themselves formed the basis of cohort assignment. The data were obtained in a study of blood T cell repertoires in COVID-19. Study-wide background: COVID-19 samples collected from the United States, Italy and Spain covered acute and convalescent phases.

The repertoire was sequenced with immunoSEQ multiplex PCR; TCRdb's copy has only in-frame clones and lacks some. Of under 350,000 clones listed, around 90% are singletons. V gene TRBV19 combines with J gene TRBJ2-6; weak D call: TRBD1 (6 bases). Material: PBMCs or T cells enriched from blood (not recorded which). The receptor was derived from a woman in her thirties or forties who had recovered from COVID-19. CDR3 coding DNA: TGTGCCAGTAGTAGGGTCAGGGGCTCTGGGGCCAACGTCCTGACTTTC. Protein product: CASSRVRGSGANVLTF. The entire variable domain, with the rest obtained from reference TRBV19 and TRBJ2-6, is as follows: DGGITQSPKYLFRKEGQNVTLSCEQNLNHDAMYWYRQDPGQGLRLIYYSQIVNDFQKGDIAEGYSVSREKKESFPLTVTSAQKNPTAFYLCASSRVRGSGANVLTFGAGSRLTVL.